These T cell receptor beta chains were read from a single sample in a study of technical replicates of blood from several donors. TCRdb's copy holds only in-frame clones and misses some; the assay was immunoSEQ multiplex PCR. The repertoire has about 73,000 clones, 90% to 95% of them found once; the top ten carry 0.25% to 0.3%. Sequencing was carried out using T cells isolated from PBMCs. Receptors were obtained from a human donor in good health. Each CDR3 is given with its conserved first and last residue. Each record gives: CDR3 DNA, CDR3 protein, J gene, CDR3 length, V gene, clone size, D gene. The D gene is left open where the match is weak. Rows give clone size only sometimes, using once, few, many, or a class for an expanded clone.

cdr3_nt: TGCAGCGTTGAAGTGGCGCTAGCGGGAGTAGGTTACGAGCAGTACTTC
cdr3_aa: CSVEVALAGVGYEQYF
j_call: TRBJ2-7
cdr3_length: 16
v_call: TRBV29-1
clone_size: NA
d_call: TRBD2

cdr3_nt: TGTGCCAGCAGTTTAAGGACAGCGAACACCGGGGAGCTGTTTTTT
cdr3_aa: CASSLRTANTGELFF
j_call: TRBJ2-2
cdr3_length: 15
v_call: TRBV27
clone_size: few
d_call: NA

cdr3_nt: TGTGCCAGCAGCTTAGGGGTGGCAGTCTATGGCTACACCTTC
cdr3_aa: CASSLGVAVYGYTF
j_call: TRBJ1-2
cdr3_length: 14
v_call: TRBV13
clone_size: NA
d_call: NA

cdr3_nt: TGTGCCAGCAGTGTAAGCATGGCAGGACTTGCTGCAACTAATGAAAAACTGTTTTTT
cdr3_aa: CASSVSMAGLAATNEKLFF
j_call: TRBJ1-4
cdr3_length: 19
v_call: TRBV6-1
clone_size: NA
d_call: NA

cdr3_nt: TGTGCCAGCTCACCACTCACCTACGAGCAGTACTTC
cdr3_aa: CASSPLTYEQYF
j_call: TRBJ2-7
cdr3_length: 12
v_call: TRBV18
clone_size: once
d_call: NA

cdr3_nt: TGTGCCAGCAGTTCTGACACCGGGACTACCATGGAGACCCAGTACTTC
cdr3_aa: CASSSDTGTTMETQYF
j_call: TRBJ2-5
cdr3_length: 16
v_call: TRBV7-9
clone_size: once
d_call: TRBD2

cdr3_nt: TGTGCCAGCAGCTTGGCCGGCAGGGGGGCTGGAAACACCATATATTTT
cdr3_aa: CASSLAGRGAGNTIYF
j_call: TRBJ1-3
cdr3_length: 16
v_call: TRBV5-4
clone_size: NA
d_call: TRBD1

cdr3_nt: TGTGCCAGCTCACCGTCTTCGACAGGGGGTGGAACCGGGGAGCTGTTTTTT
cdr3_aa: CASSPSSTGGGTGELFF
j_call: TRBJ2-2
cdr3_length: 17
v_call: TRBV18
clone_size: NA
d_call: TRBD1

cdr3_nt: TGTGCCAGTAGTATAGAAGGCACCTTAGCGGGGGGGGCCGTTCATACGCAGTATTTT
cdr3_aa: CASSIEGTLAGGAVHTQYF
j_call: TRBJ2-3
cdr3_length: 19
v_call: TRBV19
clone_size: once
d_call: TRBD2

cdr3_nt: TGTGCCTGGTCCCCTGGGCCGTACACCGGGGAGCTGTTTTTT
cdr3_aa: CAWSPGPYTGELFF
j_call: TRBJ2-2
cdr3_length: 14
v_call: TRBV30
clone_size: NA
d_call: NA

cdr3_nt: TGTGCCAGCAGCTTTCGTAGCGAGCAGTACTTC
cdr3_aa: CASSFRSEQYF
j_call: TRBJ2-7
cdr3_length: 11
v_call: TRBV11-2
clone_size: NA
d_call: NA

cdr3_nt: TGCGCCAGCAGCTTGGATCAGGTCTCTGGAAACACCATATATTTT
cdr3_aa: CASSLDQVSGNTIYF
j_call: TRBJ1-3
cdr3_length: 15
v_call: TRBV5-1
clone_size: NA
d_call: NA

cdr3_nt: TGTGCCAGCAGCTTCCAGGGGTCCTACGAGCAGTACTTC
cdr3_aa: CASSFQGSYEQYF
j_call: TRBJ2-7
cdr3_length: 13
v_call: TRBV5-6
clone_size: NA
d_call: NA

cdr3_nt: TGTGCCACCAGCAGAGAGTCAGGGTACCAGCCCCAGCATTTT
cdr3_aa: CATSRESGYQPQHF
j_call: TRBJ1-5
cdr3_length: 14
v_call: TRBV15
clone_size: NA
d_call: NA

cdr3_nt: TGTGCCAGCAGTTTATATGGCAGGGCTTCCTACGAGCAGTACTTC
cdr3_aa: CASSLYGRASYEQYF
j_call: TRBJ2-7
cdr3_length: 15
v_call: TRBV27
clone_size: NA
d_call: NA

cdr3_nt: TGTGCCAGCAGCTTGGCTGGGAGGTCTAATGAAAAACTGTTTTTT
cdr3_aa: CASSLAGRSNEKLFF
j_call: TRBJ1-4
cdr3_length: 15
v_call: TRBV5-4
clone_size: NA
d_call: NA

cdr3_nt: TGTGCCAGCAGCGTAGGGGGGGGACTCGAAGCTTTCTTT
cdr3_aa: CASSVGGGLEAFF
j_call: TRBJ1-1
cdr3_length: 13
v_call: TRBV9
clone_size: NA
d_call: NA

cdr3_nt: TGTGCCAGCAGCCGGACAGGGGTCAATGAGCAGTTCTTC
cdr3_aa: CASSRTGVNEQFF
j_call: TRBJ2-1
cdr3_length: 13
v_call: TRBV9
clone_size: NA
d_call: TRBD1

cdr3_nt: TGTGCCAGCAGCCAGAGGGCTAGCGGCAGCTCTGGGGCCAACGTCCTGACTTTC
cdr3_aa: CASSQRASGSSGANVLTF
j_call: TRBJ2-6
cdr3_length: 18
v_call: TRBV11-2
clone_size: NA
d_call: TRBD2

cdr3_nt: TGTGCCAGCGGGGGGGAGACCCAGTACTTC
cdr3_aa: CASGGETQYF
j_call: TRBJ2-5
cdr3_length: 10
v_call: TRBV6-1
clone_size: NA
d_call: NA

cdr3_nt: TGCGCCAGCAGCCCGTCGGGAGATACGCAGTATTTT
cdr3_aa: CASSPSGDTQYF
j_call: TRBJ2-3
cdr3_length: 12
v_call: TRBV5-1
clone_size: NA
d_call: NA

cdr3_nt: TGTGCCATCAGTGAGGGGGAGGGCACCGATGGCTACACCTTC
cdr3_aa: CAISEGEGTDGYTF
j_call: TRBJ1-2
cdr3_length: 14
v_call: TRBV10-3
clone_size: few
d_call: NA

cdr3_nt: TGTGCCAGCAGCCACGAACCGGACACGGACGAGCAGTACTTC
cdr3_aa: CASSHEPDTDEQYF
j_call: TRBJ2-7
cdr3_length: 14
v_call: TRBV7-2
clone_size: NA
d_call: NA

cdr3_nt: TGTGCCAGCAGCCAATCGACAGGTCGCGGCACTGAAGCTTTCTTT
cdr3_aa: CASSQSTGRGTEAFF
j_call: TRBJ1-1
cdr3_length: 15
v_call: TRBV14
clone_size: NA
d_call: NA

cdr3_nt: TGTGCCAGCCGGGACAGGGACTACGAGCAGTACTTC
cdr3_aa: CASRDRDYEQYF
j_call: TRBJ2-7
cdr3_length: 12
v_call: TRBV6-1
clone_size: NA
d_call: TRBD1

cdr3_nt: TGTGCCACCAGCAGAGATGGCGGCTCCTATAATTCACCCCTCCACTTT
cdr3_aa: CATSRDGGSYNSPLHF
j_call: TRBJ1-6
cdr3_length: 16
v_call: TRBV15
clone_size: NA
d_call: NA

cdr3_nt: TGTGCCAGCAGAGGGACAGTCAATGAAAAACTGTTTTTT
cdr3_aa: CASRGTVNEKLFF
j_call: TRBJ1-4
cdr3_length: 13
v_call: TRBV28
clone_size: NA
d_call: TRBD1

cdr3_nt: TGTGCCTGGAGTGTACATGGACAGGGGAGCTCCTACGAGCAGTACTTC
cdr3_aa: CAWSVHGQGSSYEQYF
j_call: TRBJ2-7
cdr3_length: 16
v_call: TRBV30
clone_size: NA
d_call: TRBD1

cdr3_nt: TGTGCCAGCAGCGCTTGGGACACCTCTAACTATGGCTACACCTTC
cdr3_aa: CASSAWDTSNYGYTF
j_call: TRBJ1-2
cdr3_length: 15
v_call: TRBV6-1
clone_size: NA
d_call: NA

cdr3_nt: TGTGCCAGCAGCTACAGGGTATGGTCCTACAATGAGCAGTTCTTC
cdr3_aa: CASSYRVWSYNEQFF
j_call: TRBJ2-1
cdr3_length: 15
v_call: TRBV5-6
clone_size: NA
d_call: NA

cdr3_nt: TGTGCCAGCAGCCAGCCTTTGAGCGGGAGGGGAAGCACAGATACGCAGTATTTT
cdr3_aa: CASSQPLSGRGSTDTQYF
j_call: TRBJ2-3
cdr3_length: 18
v_call: TRBV4-2
clone_size: NA
d_call: TRBD2

cdr3_nt: TGCGCCAGCAGTCGGTCCCGGGAGGAGACCCAGTACTTC
cdr3_aa: CASSRSREETQYF
j_call: TRBJ2-5
cdr3_length: 13
v_call: TRBV10-1
clone_size: NA
d_call: NA

cdr3_nt: TGTGCCAGCAGCTTGATTATTGGGGGCCCCACAGATACGCAGTATTTT
cdr3_aa: CASSLIIGGPTDTQYF
j_call: TRBJ2-3
cdr3_length: 16
v_call: TRBV7-9
clone_size: NA
d_call: NA

cdr3_nt: TGTGCCTGGACCGGGGGCTACAATGAGCAGTTCTTC
cdr3_aa: CAWTGGYNEQFF
j_call: TRBJ2-1
cdr3_length: 12
v_call: TRBV30
clone_size: NA
d_call: NA

cdr3_nt: TGTGCCAGCAGCGACCTTGAGGAGACAGGGGGCGAGCAGTACTTC
cdr3_aa: CASSDLEETGGEQYF
j_call: TRBJ2-7
cdr3_length: 15
v_call: TRBV9
clone_size: NA
d_call: TRBD1

cdr3_nt: TGCGCCAGCGGGGACAGTAGAAATCAGCCCCAGCATTTT
cdr3_aa: CASGDSRNQPQHF
j_call: TRBJ1-5
cdr3_length: 13
v_call: TRBV10-2
clone_size: NA
d_call: TRBD1

cdr3_nt: TGTGCCAGCAGGTTGGGACAGGCCCATTACGAGCAGTACTTC
cdr3_aa: CASRLGQAHYEQYF
j_call: TRBJ2-7
cdr3_length: 14
v_call: TRBV28
clone_size: NA
d_call: TRBD1

cdr3_nt: TGTGCCACCGTCTCCGGGACAGGGTCCTACGAGCAGTACTTC
cdr3_aa: CATVSGTGSYEQYF
j_call: TRBJ2-7
cdr3_length: 14
v_call: TRBV19
clone_size: NA
d_call: TRBD1

cdr3_nt: TGTGCCAGCAGTTTATTGGACAGGAAGCGCGTAGGCTACACCTTC
cdr3_aa: CASSLLDRKRVGYTF
j_call: TRBJ1-2
cdr3_length: 15
v_call: TRBV28
clone_size: NA
d_call: TRBD1

cdr3_nt: TGTGCCAGTAGTACCAGGGAGGGGGAGTCTGGGGCCAACGTCCTGACTTTC
cdr3_aa: CASSTREGESGANVLTF
j_call: TRBJ2-6
cdr3_length: 17
v_call: TRBV19
clone_size: once
d_call: NA

cdr3_nt: TGTGCCAGCAGCTTAAGAGGCCGAGCGGGAGGCTACGAGCAGTACTTC
cdr3_aa: CASSLRGRAGGYEQYF
j_call: TRBJ2-7
cdr3_length: 16
v_call: TRBV7-2
clone_size: NA
d_call: TRBD2

cdr3_nt: TGTGCCAGCAGCTTAGACAGGGTAGGTAGTGAGGGGCAGTTCTTC
cdr3_aa: CASSLDRVGSEGQFF
j_call: TRBJ2-1
cdr3_length: 15
v_call: TRBV5-4
clone_size: NA
d_call: TRBD1

cdr3_nt: TGTGCCAGCAGCCCAAGGTGGACTAGCGGGAGCTACGAGCAGTACTTC
cdr3_aa: CASSPRWTSGSYEQYF
j_call: TRBJ2-7
cdr3_length: 16
v_call: TRBV28
clone_size: NA
d_call: TRBD2

cdr3_nt: TGTGCCAGCAGCGTACGGGCGAGCGGGAGGGGGACAGATACGCAGTATTTT
cdr3_aa: CASSVRASGRGTDTQYF
j_call: TRBJ2-3
cdr3_length: 17
v_call: TRBV9
clone_size: NA
d_call: TRBD2

cdr3_nt: TGCAGTGCTACAATCACAGATACGCAGTATTTT
cdr3_aa: CSATITDTQYF
j_call: TRBJ2-3
cdr3_length: 11
v_call: TRBV20-1
clone_size: NA
d_call: NA

cdr3_nt: TGTGCCTGGTCGGGGGTCTCTAAGCATGAAAAACTGTTTTTT
cdr3_aa: CAWSGVSKHEKLFF
j_call: TRBJ1-4
cdr3_length: 14
v_call: TRBV30
clone_size: NA
d_call: NA

cdr3_nt: TGTGCCAGCAGAAGACTAGCGGCGCCATCCTACGAGCAGTACTTC
cdr3_aa: CASRRLAAPSYEQYF
j_call: TRBJ2-7
cdr3_length: 15
v_call: TRBV6-6
clone_size: NA
d_call: TRBD2

cdr3_nt: TGTGCCAGCAGCAGCTGGAGGGGGCGAGTGAACACTGAAGCTTTCTTT
cdr3_aa: CASSSWRGRVNTEAFF
j_call: TRBJ1-1
cdr3_length: 16
v_call: TRBV7-9
clone_size: NA
d_call: TRBD1

cdr3_nt: TGTGCCAGCAGCCAGGGGACAGGGAATACCCAGTACTTC
cdr3_aa: CASSQGTGNTQYF
j_call: TRBJ2-5
cdr3_length: 13
v_call: TRBV6-6
clone_size: NA
d_call: TRBD1

cdr3_nt: TGTGCCAGCAGTACCCCAGGGGGCGAAGGCAATCAGCCCCAGCATTTT
cdr3_aa: CASSTPGGEGNQPQHF
j_call: TRBJ1-5
cdr3_length: 16
v_call: TRBV28
clone_size: NA
d_call: TRBD1

cdr3_nt: TGTGCCAGCTCACCGACAGACTTGACCTCCTACGAGCAGTACTTC
cdr3_aa: CASSPTDLTSYEQYF
j_call: TRBJ2-7
cdr3_length: 15
v_call: TRBV18
clone_size: NA
d_call: NA

cdr3_nt: TGTGCCAGCAGTGCAGGACAGGGCCACTCTGGGGCCAACGTCCTGACTTTC
cdr3_aa: CASSAGQGHSGANVLTF
j_call: TRBJ2-6
cdr3_length: 17
v_call: TRBV25-1
clone_size: NA
d_call: TRBD1

cdr3_nt: TGCAGCGTTGAAAAGGTTGGGACAAGTAGGAATGGCTACACCTTC
cdr3_aa: CSVEKVGTSRNGYTF
j_call: TRBJ1-2
cdr3_length: 15
v_call: TRBV29-1
clone_size: NA
d_call: NA

cdr3_nt: TGTGCCAGCAGTCGACAGAAGAACACTGAAGCTTTCTTT
cdr3_aa: CASSRQKNTEAFF
j_call: TRBJ1-1
cdr3_length: 13
v_call: TRBV6-5
clone_size: NA
d_call: NA

cdr3_nt: TGTGCCAGCAGCCCAGGGTACAATGAGCAGTTCTTC
cdr3_aa: CASSPGYNEQFF
j_call: TRBJ2-1
cdr3_length: 12
v_call: TRBV27
clone_size: NA
d_call: NA